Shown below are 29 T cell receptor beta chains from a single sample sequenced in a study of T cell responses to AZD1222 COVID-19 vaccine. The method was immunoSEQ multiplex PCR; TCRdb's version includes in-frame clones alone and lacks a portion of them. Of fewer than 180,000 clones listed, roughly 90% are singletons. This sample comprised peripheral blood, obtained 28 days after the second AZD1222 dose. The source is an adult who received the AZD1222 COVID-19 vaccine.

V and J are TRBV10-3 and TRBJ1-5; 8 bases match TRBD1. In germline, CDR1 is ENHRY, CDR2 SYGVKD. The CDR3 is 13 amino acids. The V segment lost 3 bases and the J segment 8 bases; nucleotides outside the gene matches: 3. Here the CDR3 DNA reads TGTGCCATCAGTGACAGGGGGCTCGAGCCCCAGCATTTT. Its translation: CAISDRGLEPQHF.

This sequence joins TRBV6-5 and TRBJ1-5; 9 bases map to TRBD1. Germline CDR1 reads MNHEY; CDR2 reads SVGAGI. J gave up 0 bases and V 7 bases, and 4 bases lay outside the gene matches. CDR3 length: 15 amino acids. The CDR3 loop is CASIWTGDSNQPQHF. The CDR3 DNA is TGTGCCAGCATATGGACAGGGGATAGCAATCAGCCCCAGCATTTT.

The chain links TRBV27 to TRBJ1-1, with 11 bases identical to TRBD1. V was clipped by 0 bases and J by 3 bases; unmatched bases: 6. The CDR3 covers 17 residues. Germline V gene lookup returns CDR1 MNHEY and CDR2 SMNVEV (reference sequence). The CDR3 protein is CASSLSRTGGRDTEAFF. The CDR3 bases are TGTGCCAGCAGTTTATCGAGGACAGGGGGCAGGGACACTGAAGCTTTCTTT.

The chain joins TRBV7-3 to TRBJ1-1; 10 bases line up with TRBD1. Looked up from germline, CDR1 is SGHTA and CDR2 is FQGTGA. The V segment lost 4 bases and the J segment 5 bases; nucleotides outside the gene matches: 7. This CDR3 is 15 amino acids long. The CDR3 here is CASSSRTGGGTEAFF. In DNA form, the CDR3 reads TGTGCCAGCAGCTCGAGGACAGGGGGTGGGACTGAAGCTTTCTTT.

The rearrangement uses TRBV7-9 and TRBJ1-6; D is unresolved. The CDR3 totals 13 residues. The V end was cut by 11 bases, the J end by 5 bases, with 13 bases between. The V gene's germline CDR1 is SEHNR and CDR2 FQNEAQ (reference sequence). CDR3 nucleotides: TGTGCCGGCTCGGGAGACGATAATTCACCCCTCCACTTT. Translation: CAGSGDDNSPLHF.

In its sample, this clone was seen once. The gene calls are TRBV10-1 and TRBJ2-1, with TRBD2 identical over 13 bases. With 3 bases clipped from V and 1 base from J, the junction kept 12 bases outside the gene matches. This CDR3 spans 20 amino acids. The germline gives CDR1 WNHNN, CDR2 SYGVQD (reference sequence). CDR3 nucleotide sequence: TGCGCCAGCAGTGATTCCGGACTAGCGGGAGTAATAGGTTCCTACAATGAGCAGTTCTTC. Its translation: CASSDSGLAGVIGSYNEQFF.

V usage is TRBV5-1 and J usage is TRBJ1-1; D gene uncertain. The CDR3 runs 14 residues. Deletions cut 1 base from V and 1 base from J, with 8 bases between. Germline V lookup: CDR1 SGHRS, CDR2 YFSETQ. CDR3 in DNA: TGCGCCAGCAGCTTGAGTACGGGGAACACTGAAGCTTTCTTT. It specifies CASSLSTGNTEAFF.

CDR3 sequence reads: CASSFRRGDYNEQFF. In DNA form, the CDR3 reads TGTGCCAGCAGCTTTAGGCGGGGCGACTACAATGAGCAGTTCTTC. The V gene is TRBV7-2, the J gene TRBJ2-1; D perhaps matches TRBD2 (6 bases). V lost 3 bases and J lost 3, with 12 bases in between. Germline V gene lookup returns CDR1 SGHTA and CDR2 FQGNSA. This CDR3 spans 15 amino acids.

The DNA for the CDR3 is TGTGCCAGCAGCGTAGAGCCCCGAACAGAGGCCGGGGAGCTGTTTTTT. It codes for CASSVEPRTEAGELFF. This rearrangement joins TRBV9 to TRBJ2-2; D uncertain. Germline-derived CDR1 and CDR2 are SGDLS and YYNGEE. V dropped 0 bases and J dropped 6 bases, with 15 bases sitting between them. This CDR3 is 16 amino acids long.

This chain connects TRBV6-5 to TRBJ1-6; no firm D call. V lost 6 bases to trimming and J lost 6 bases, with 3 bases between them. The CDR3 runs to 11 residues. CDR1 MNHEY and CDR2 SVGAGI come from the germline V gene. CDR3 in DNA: TGTGCCAGCAGCTCTAATTCACCCCTCCACTTT. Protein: CASSSNSPLHF.

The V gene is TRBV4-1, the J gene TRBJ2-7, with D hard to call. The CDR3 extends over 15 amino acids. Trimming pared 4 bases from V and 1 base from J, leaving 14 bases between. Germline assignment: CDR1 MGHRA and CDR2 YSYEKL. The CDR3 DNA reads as TGCGCCAGCAGCCGAGAGAGAGCGCCGTCCTACGAGCAGTACTTC. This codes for CASSRERAPSYEQYF.

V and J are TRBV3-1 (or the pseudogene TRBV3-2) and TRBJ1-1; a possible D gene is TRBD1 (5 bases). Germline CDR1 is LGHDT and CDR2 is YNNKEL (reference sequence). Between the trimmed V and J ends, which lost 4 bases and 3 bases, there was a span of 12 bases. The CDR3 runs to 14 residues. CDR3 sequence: CASSPQGRDTEAFF. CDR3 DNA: TGTGCCAGCAGCCCTCAGGGTAGGGACACTGAAGCTTTCTTT.

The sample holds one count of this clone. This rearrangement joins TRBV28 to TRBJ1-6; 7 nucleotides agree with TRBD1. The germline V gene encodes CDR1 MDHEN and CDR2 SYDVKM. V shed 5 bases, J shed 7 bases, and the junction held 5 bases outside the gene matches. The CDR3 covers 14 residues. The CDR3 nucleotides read TGTGCCAGCAGTACGACAGGGACCAATTCACCCCTCCACTTT. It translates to CASSTTGTNSPLHF.

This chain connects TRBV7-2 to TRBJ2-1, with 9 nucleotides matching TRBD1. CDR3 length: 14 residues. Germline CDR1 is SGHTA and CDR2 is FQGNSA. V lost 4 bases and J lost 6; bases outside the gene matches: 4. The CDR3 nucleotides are TGTGCCAGCAGCTCCGGGACAGGGCTCAATGAGCAGTTCTTC. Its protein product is CASSSGTGLNEQFF. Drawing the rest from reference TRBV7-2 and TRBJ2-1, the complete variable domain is GAGVSQSPSNKVTEKGKDVELRCDPISGHTALYWYRQSLGQGLEFLIYFQGNSAPDKSGLPSDRFSAERTGGSVSTLTIQRTQQEDSAVYLCASSSGTGLNEQFFGPGTRLTVL.

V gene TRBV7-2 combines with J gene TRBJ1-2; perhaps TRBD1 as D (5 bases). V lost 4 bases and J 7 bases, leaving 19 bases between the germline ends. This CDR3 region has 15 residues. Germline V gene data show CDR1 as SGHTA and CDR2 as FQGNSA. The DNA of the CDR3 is TGTGCCAGCAGCTGGGGGGACCCGTACCAAAGTGGCTACACCTTC. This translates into CASSWGDPYQSGYTF. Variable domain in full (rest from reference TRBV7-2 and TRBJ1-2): GAGVSQSPSNKVTEKGKDVELRCDPISGHTALYWYRQSLGQGLEFLIYFQGNSAPDKSGLPSDRFSAERTGGSVSTLTIQRTQQEDSAVYLCASSWGDPYQSGYTFGSGTRLTVV.

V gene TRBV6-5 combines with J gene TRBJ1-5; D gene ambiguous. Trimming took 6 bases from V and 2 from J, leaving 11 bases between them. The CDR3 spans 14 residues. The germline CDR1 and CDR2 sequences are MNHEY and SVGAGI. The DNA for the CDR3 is TGTGCCAGCAGCCCGGAGAGGGGCAATCAGCCCCAGCATTTT. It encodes CASSPERGNQPQHF.

CDR3 region: CASSPSGRGETQYF. CDR3 nucleotides: TGTGCCAGCAGCCCTAGTGGGCGGGGAGAGACCCAGTACTTC. The rearrangement uses TRBV7-3 and TRBJ2-5; weak D call: TRBD2 (6 bases). The CDR3 totals 14 residues. V was shortened by 5 bases and J by 4 bases, with 14 bases between the two germline ends. Per the germline V gene, CDR1 is SGHTA and CDR2 is FQGTGA.

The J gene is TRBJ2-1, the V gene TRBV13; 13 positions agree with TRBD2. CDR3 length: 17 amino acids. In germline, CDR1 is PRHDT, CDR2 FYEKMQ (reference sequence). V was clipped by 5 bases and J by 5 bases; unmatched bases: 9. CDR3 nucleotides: TGTGCCAGCAGCCCTAGACTAGCGGGAGGCATCCACAATGAGCAGTTCTTC. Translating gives CASSPRLAGGIHNEQFF.

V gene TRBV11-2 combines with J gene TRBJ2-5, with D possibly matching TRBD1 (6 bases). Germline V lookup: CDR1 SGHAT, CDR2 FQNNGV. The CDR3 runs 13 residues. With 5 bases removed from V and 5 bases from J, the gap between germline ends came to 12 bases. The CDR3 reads CASSADRQETQYF. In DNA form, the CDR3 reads TGTGCCAGCAGCGCCGACAGGCAGGAGACCCAGTACTTC.

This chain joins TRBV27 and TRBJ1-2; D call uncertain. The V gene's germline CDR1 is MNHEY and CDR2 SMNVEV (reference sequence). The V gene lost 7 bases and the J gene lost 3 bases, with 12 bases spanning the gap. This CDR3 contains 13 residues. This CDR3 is CASMGRRDYGYTF. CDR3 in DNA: TGTGCCAGCATGGGCAGGCGGGACTATGGCTACACCTTC.

CDR3 loop: CASSLGALIMDNEQFF. CDR3 DNA sequence: TGCGCCAGCAGCTTGGGGGCCCTAATAATGGACAATGAGCAGTTCTTC. The V and J genes are TRBV5-1 and TRBJ2-1; the D is unclear. The germline V gene has CDR1 SGHRS and CDR2 YFSETQ. This CDR3 spans 16 amino acids. V was pared by 0 bases and J by 5 bases, with 15 bases between. The entire variable domain, with the rest obtained from reference TRBV5-1 and TRBJ2-1, is as follows: KAGVTQTPRYLIKTRGQQVTLSCSPISGHRSVSWYQQTPGQGLQFLFEYFSETQRNKGNFPGRFSGRQFSNSRSEMNVSTLELGDSALYLCASSLGALIMDNEQFFGPGTRLTVL.

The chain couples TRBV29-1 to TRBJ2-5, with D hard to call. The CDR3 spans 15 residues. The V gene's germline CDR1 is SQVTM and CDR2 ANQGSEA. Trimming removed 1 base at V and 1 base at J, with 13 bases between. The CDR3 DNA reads TGCAGCGTTGAAGGGGGTGTAGGATCCCAAGAGACCCAGTACTTC. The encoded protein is CSVEGGVGSQETQYF.

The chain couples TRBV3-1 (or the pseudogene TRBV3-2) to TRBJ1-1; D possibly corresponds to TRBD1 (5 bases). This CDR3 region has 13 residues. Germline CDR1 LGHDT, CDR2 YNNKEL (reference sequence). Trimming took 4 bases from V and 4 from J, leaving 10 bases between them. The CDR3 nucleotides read TGTGCCAGCAGCCCCGCAGGGACCACTGAAGCTTTCTTT. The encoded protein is CASSPAGTTEAFF.

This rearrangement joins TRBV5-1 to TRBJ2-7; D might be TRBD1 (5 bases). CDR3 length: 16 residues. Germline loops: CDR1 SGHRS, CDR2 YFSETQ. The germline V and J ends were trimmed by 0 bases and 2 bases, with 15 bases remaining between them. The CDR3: CASSLDPQGSTYEQYF. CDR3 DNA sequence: TGCGCCAGCAGCTTGGATCCTCAGGGTTCCACCTACGAGCAGTACTTC.

CDR3 region: CASSHGWVTEAFF. CDR3 DNA: TGTGCCAGCAGCCATGGGTGGGTCACTGAAGCTTTCTTT. The chain employs TRBV14 and TRBJ1-1; D remains ambiguous. Trimming stripped 3 bases from V and 4 bases from J, with 9 bases between. CDR3 length: 13 residues. Germline CDR1 reads SGHDN; CDR2 reads FVKESK.

In nucleotides, the CDR3 is TGTGCCAGCAGCCCCTCCACCCCTAGCGGGAGAGAACCTACAGATACGCAGTATTTT. It yields the protein CASSPSTPSGREPTDTQYF. The rearrangement uses TRBV7-2 and TRBJ2-3, with 10 bases matching TRBD2. Germline CDR1 SGHTA, CDR2 FQGNSA. The CDR3 has 19 amino acids. The V segment lost 5 bases and the J segment 3 bases; nucleotides outside the gene matches: 17. Looking up the rest from reference TRBV7-2 and TRBJ2-3 gives the full variable domain: GAGVSQSPSNKVTEKGKDVELRCDPISGHTALYWYRQSLGQGLEFLIYFQGNSAPDKSGLPSDRFSAERTGGSVSTLTIQRTQQEDSAVYLCASSPSTPSGREPTDTQYFGPGTRLTVL.

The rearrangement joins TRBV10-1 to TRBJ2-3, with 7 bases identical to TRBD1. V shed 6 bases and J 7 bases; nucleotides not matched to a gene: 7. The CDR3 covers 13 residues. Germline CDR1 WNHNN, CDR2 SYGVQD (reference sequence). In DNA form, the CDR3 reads TGCGCCAGCAGAGAAGGGACAGACAATACGCAGTATTTT. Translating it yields CASREGTDNTQYF.

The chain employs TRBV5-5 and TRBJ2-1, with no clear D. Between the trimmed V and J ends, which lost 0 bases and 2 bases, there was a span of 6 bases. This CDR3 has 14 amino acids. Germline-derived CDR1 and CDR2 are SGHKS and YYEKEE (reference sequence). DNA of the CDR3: TGTGCCAGCAGCTTGGCCACAGCCTACAATGAGCAGTTCTTC. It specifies CASSLATAYNEQFF.

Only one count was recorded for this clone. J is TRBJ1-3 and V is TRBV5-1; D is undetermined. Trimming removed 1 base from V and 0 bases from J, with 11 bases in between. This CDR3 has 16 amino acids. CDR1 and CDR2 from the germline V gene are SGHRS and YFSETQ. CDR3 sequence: CASSLPRLSSGNTIYF. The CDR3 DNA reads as TGCGCCAGCAGCTTGCCCAGGTTGAGCTCTGGAAACACCATATATTTT.